This T cell receptor beta chain was obtained from a study of PD-1 blockade in classical Hodgkin lymphoma. Overall study findings and caveats: CD4+ TCR diversity rose significantly by C4D1, and CD8+ TCR diversity did not. Relapsed/refractory patients reportedly had the lowest baseline TCR diversity, below newly diagnosed patients, who were below healthy donors. The repertoire differences lack a defined cause, possibly disease activity or prior therapy.

Profiled with immunoSEQ multiplex PCR; TCRdb holds only in-frame clones, not every one. Among about 29,000 clones listed, approximately 83% were seen once. Exposure to brentuximab vedotin varied, and each patient had relapsed following autologous stem cell transplantation. Magnetic negative selection was used to purify CD4+ T cells from thawed PBMCs. The CDR3 consists of 16 residues. The germline V gene has CDR1 SGHNT and CDR2 YYREEE (reference sequence). V lost 0 bases, J lost 3 bases, and 15 bases lay in between. Notes on this clone: As yet, its antigen is unknown.

The chain uses TRBV5-4 and TRBJ1-2, with D possibly matching TRBD1 (6 bases). The specimen comprised CD4+ T cells from blood, sampled at baseline. The TCR comes from a human donor with classical Hodgkin lymphoma. The CDR3: CASSLGGGSVDYGYTF. For the CDR3, the DNA is TGTGCCAGCAGCTTGGGAGGGGGTTCGGTTGACTATGGCTACACCTTC.